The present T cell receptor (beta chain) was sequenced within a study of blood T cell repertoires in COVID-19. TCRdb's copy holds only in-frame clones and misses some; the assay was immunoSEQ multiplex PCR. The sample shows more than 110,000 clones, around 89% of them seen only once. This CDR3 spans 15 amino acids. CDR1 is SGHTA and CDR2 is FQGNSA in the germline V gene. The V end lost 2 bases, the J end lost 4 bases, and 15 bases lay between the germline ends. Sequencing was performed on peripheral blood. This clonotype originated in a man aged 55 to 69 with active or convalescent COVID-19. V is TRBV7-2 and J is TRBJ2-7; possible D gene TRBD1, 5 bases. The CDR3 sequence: CASSLSGGAGYEQYF. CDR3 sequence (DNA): TGTGCCAGCAGCTTATCAGGTGGGGCCGGGTACGAGCAGTACTTC.